This T cell receptor beta chain was captured by sequencing in a study of cytotoxic CD8 clonotypes in ibrutinib-treated CLL. Turning to the study itself: Each sample contained, on average, roughly 250,000 productive templates and 75,000 to 100,000 productive rearrangements. General observations from the study: Clonality showed a rise at ibrutinib response that reversed toward baseline at progression.

T cells were sequenced at a targeted depth of 1 in 200,000 to 1 in 1 million. Produced via immunoSEQ multiplex PCR; TCRdb's table is partial and in-frame only. The sample includes under 200,000 clones, 84% of them seen just once. About this clone: Its antigen remains unidentified.

The junction had 4 bases not matched to a gene; V was cut back by 4 bases and J by 2 bases. Looked up from germline, CDR1 is SEHNR and CDR2 is FQNEAQ (reference sequence). The CDR3 consists of 14 residues. This rearrangement joins TRBV7-9 to TRBJ2-7; TRBD1 agrees at 8 bases. The material was PBMCs, obtained after 24 months of ibrutinib treatment. This clonotype originated in a human donor with chronic lymphocytic leukemia. The CDR3 is CASSYLTGAYEQYF. CDR3 in DNA: TGTGCCAGCAGCTACTTGACAGGGGCCTACGAGCAGTACTTC.